This T cell receptor (beta chain) derives from a study of blood T cells in healthy people across ages. The study's findings and limits: CMV infection status of these donors was not known. Estimated diversity across one million T cells was deemed an underestimate.

PCR was performed a second time for about 6 to 12 cycles using a sample-barcoded 5' primer and a J-beta primer mix. One entry per CDR3 protein results from TCRdb running MiXCR on the 5' RACE reads. The sample records 1.5 million to 2 million distinct CDR3 sequences, about 35% being singletons. Concerning this clonotype: Its antigen is undetermined.

The sequence was obtained from a woman aged 25-40 years in good health. The sequenced sample consisted of blood.

The CDR3 coding sequence is TGCAGTGCTAAGATAGATCAGCCCCAGCATTTT. Translated, it gives CSAKIDQPQHF. The V call is TRBV20-1, the J call TRBJ1-5; D not resolved. Germline-derived CDR1 and CDR2 are DFQATT and SNEGSKA (reference sequence). The CDR3 consists of 11 residues. Trimming pared 4 bases from V and 5 bases from J, leaving 6 bases between.